The 20 T cell receptor beta chains in this list originate from one sample, sequenced in a study of cytomegalovirus exposure and HLA in healthy donors. The primer mix had 60 Vbeta and 13 Jbeta primers. TCRdb keeps only in-frame clones here, not all; method: immunoSEQ multiplex PCR. This table has 150,000 or so clones, roughly 80% appearing once. Sequencing was performed on PBMCs. The receptors derive from a female donor in good health and CMV-seronegative.

The rearrangement joins TRBV5-1 to TRBJ2-1; the D gene is possibly TRBD1 (6 bases). Trimming stripped 2 bases from V and 2 bases from J, with 8 bases between. The CDR3 is 14 residues long. The germline CDR1 and CDR2 sequences are SGHRS and YFSETQ. CDR3 sequence reads: CASSLQGPYNEQFF. The CDR3 nucleotides are TGCGCCAGCAGCTTACAGGGACCCTACAATGAGCAGTTCTTC.

This chain links TRBV5-4 with TRBJ2-3; TRBD2 aligns across 8 bases. CDR1 is SGHNT, CDR2 YYREEE, per germline (reference sequence). The J segment lost 0 bases and the V segment lost 10 bases, leaving 4 bases of the junction unmatched. The CDR3 is 13 residues long. The chain's CDR3 is CALSGKSTDTQYF. CDR3 nucleotide sequence: TGTGCCCTTAGCGGGAAGAGCACAGATACGCAGTATTTT.

This rearrangement joins TRBV9 to TRBJ2-6; the D gene is possibly TRBD1 (6 bases). V was pared by 0 bases and J by 3 bases, with 19 bases between. The CDR3 totals 19 residues. The germline gives CDR1 SGDLS, CDR2 YYNGEE. The CDR3 DNA is TGTGCCAGCAGCGTAGCTAAGTCGTCAGGGGCCCGTGGGGCCAACGTCCTGACTTTC. Protein product: CASSVAKSSGARGANVLTF.

The chain joins TRBV18 to TRBJ2-6, with TRBD1 identical over 12 bases. Germline CDR1 reads KGHSH; CDR2 reads LQKENI. CDR3 length: 17 amino acids. V lost 3 bases, J lost 4 bases, and 4 bases stayed unmatched. CDR3 bases: TGTGCCAGCTCACCGGGACAGGGGGCTGGCGGGGCCAACGTCCTGACTTTC. It encodes CASSPGQGAGGANVLTF. Filled out from reference TRBV18 and TRBJ2-6, the complete variable domain reads NAGVMQNPRHLVRRRGQEARLRCSPMKGHSHVYWYRQLPEEGLKFMVYLQKENIIDESGMPKERFSAEFPKEGPSILRIQQVVRGDSAAYFCASSPGQGAGGANVLTFGAGSRLTVL.

This clone was seen a few times. The V and J genes are TRBV4-2 and TRBJ1-3, with D possibly being TRBD1 (5 bases). V was trimmed by 4 bases and J by 0 bases, leaving 10 bases between them. CDR3 length: 15 amino acids. From germline, CDR1 is LGHNA and CDR2 YNFKEQ. CDR3 DNA: TGTGCCAGCAGCCTCAGGGCCAGCTCTGGAAACACCATATATTTT. Its translation: CASSLRASSGNTIYF.

The chain employs TRBV5-5 and TRBJ1-2; D gene uncertain. The germline V gene has CDR1 SGHKS and CDR2 YYEKEE (reference sequence). Trimming left V 0 bases short and J 4 bases short, with 13 bases between. The CDR3 contains 15 residues. CDR3: CASSLAGSAGYGYTF. The CDR3 bases are TGTGCCAGCAGCTTGGCCGGCAGCGCGGGCTATGGCTACACCTTC.

This chain links TRBV27 with TRBJ2-7, with 7 bases matching TRBD2. V shed 1 base and J 6 bases; nucleotides not matched to a gene: 6. Per the germline V gene, CDR1 is MNHEY and CDR2 is SMNVEV (reference sequence). The CDR3 sequence is 14 residues long. The CDR3 DNA sequence: TGTGCCAGCAGTTTATTAGCGGGCCTGGGCGAGCAGTACTTC. It is translated as CASSLLAGLGEQYF.

This clone has just a few counts. The rearrangement uses TRBV30 and TRBJ1-1; D is possibly TRBD1 (5 bases). V shed 2 bases and J shed 8 bases, with 21 bases lying between them. Germline-derived CDR1 and CDR2 are GTSNPN and SVGIG (reference sequence). The CDR3 is 15 residues long. CDR3 loop: CAWSTRQRIVVEAFF. CDR3 sequence (DNA): TGTGCCTGGAGTACCCGACAGCGAATCGTCGTCGAAGCTTTCTTT.

The rearrangement joins TRBV25-1 to TRBJ1-1; TRBD1 is a possible D gene (6 bases). This CDR3 comprises 17 residues. V was clipped by 0 bases and J by 3 bases, with 17 bases between them. Germline V gene sequence: CDR1 MGHDK, CDR2 SYGVNS. The DNA for the CDR3 is TGTGCCAGCAGTGAATATGGGTGGGGGGGCGCCGACACTGAAGCTTTCTTT. It is translated as CASSEYGWGGADTEAFF.

J is TRBJ1-1 and V is TRBV11-2, with D possibly matching TRBD1 (6 bases). Germline loops: CDR1 SGHAT, CDR2 FQNNGV. The CDR3 consists of 16 residues. The ends were cut back, 5 bases at V and 7 bases at J, with 23 bases in the middle. The CDR3 loop is CASSRSGVQGWDEAFF. As DNA, the CDR3 is TGTGCCAGCAGCAGAAGCGGGGTACAGGGATGGGATGAAGCTTTCTTT.

The CDR3 sequence: CASSWGGNQPQHF. For the CDR3, the DNA is TGTGCCAGCAGCTGGGGGGGTAATCAGCCCCAGCATTTT. This chain connects TRBV5-4 to TRBJ1-5, with a tentative D call TRBD1 (5 bases). Trimming removed 3 bases from V and 4 bases from J, with 8 bases in between. The CDR3 contains 13 residues. Germline CDR1 reads SGHNT; CDR2 reads YYREEE (reference sequence).

This chain joins TRBV10-2 and TRBJ2-3; 9 bases map to TRBD2. The CDR3 length is 16 residues. V lost 6 bases and J lost 2; bases outside the gene matches: 9. Germline V gives CDR1 WSHSY, CDR2 SAAADI. The CDR3 bases are TGCGCCAGCAGGGCGGGACTAGCTGACACCACAGATACGCAGTATTTT. This gives the protein CASRAGLADTTDTQYF.

The chain couples TRBV5-5 to TRBJ2-5; 8 bases agree with TRBD1. With V trimmed by 2 bases and J by 5 bases, 8 bases remained unmatched. Germline V gives CDR1 SGHKS, CDR2 YYEKEE (reference sequence). The CDR3 totals 15 residues. The DNA for the CDR3 is TGTGCCAGCAGCTTTTTGGCAGGGGGCGCTGAGACCCAGTACTTC. Its translation is CASSFLAGGAETQYF.

J is TRBJ2-1 and V is TRBV9; 8 positions agree with TRBD2. Germline loops: CDR1 SGDLS, CDR2 YYNGEE. V lost 4 bases to trimming and J lost 2 bases; unmatched junction nucleotides: 8. This CDR3 has 16 amino acids. CDR3 DNA sequence: TGTGCCAGCAGCCCGAGGTCCGGGGGGGCCTACAATGAGCAGTTCTTC. It codes for CASSPRSGGAYNEQFF.

The chain uses TRBV29-1 and TRBJ2-4; TRBD2 matches 9 bases. V shed 0 bases, J shed 4 bases, and the junction held 22 bases outside the gene matches. The CDR3 sequence is 21 residues long. Per the germline V gene, CDR1 is SQVTM and CDR2 is ANQGSEA. The CDR3 protein is CSVEDRPQGKSGRSFKNIQYF. The CDR3 DNA is TGCAGCGTTGAAGATCGCCCCCAAGGCAAAAGCGGGAGGTCATTTAAAAACATTCAGTACTTC.

The chain uses TRBV2 and TRBJ1-2, with a tentative D call TRBD1 (5 bases). Germline CDR1 SNHLY, CDR2 FYNNEI. This CDR3 is built from 16 residues. V was trimmed by 0 bases and J by 1 base, leaving 12 bases between them. CDR3: CASSEAWIGGNYGYTF. CDR3 in DNA: TGTGCCAGCAGTGAAGCCTGGATCGGGGGTAACTATGGCTACACCTTC. The whole variable domain, remainder taken from reference TRBV2 and TRBJ1-2, is EPEVTQTPSHQVTQMGQEVILRCVPISNHLYFYWYRQILGQKVEFLVSFYNNEISEKSEIFDDQFSVERPDGSNFTLKIRSTKLEDSAMYFCASSEAWIGGNYGYTFGSGTRLTVV.

The V call is TRBV11-1, the J call TRBJ2-7; D perhaps matches TRBD2 (5 bases). CDR1 and CDR2 (germline): SGHAT, FQDESV (reference sequence). Trimming took 3 bases from V and 7 from J, leaving 10 bases between them. The CDR3 has 12 residues. CDR3 nucleotides: TGTGCCAGCAGCTTCGGGGTGGGAGAGCAGTACTTC. It specifies CASSFGVGEQYF. Combining the CDR3 with reference TRBV11-1 and TRBJ2-7 gives the whole variable domain EAEVAQSPRYKITEKSQAVAFWCDPISGHATLYWYRQILGQGPELLVQFQDESVVDDSQLPKDRFSAERLKGVDSTLKIQPAELGDSAMYLCASSFGVGEQYFGPGTRLTVT.

This clone occurred a few times. The chain recombines TRBV5-3 with TRBJ2-1; 10 positions match TRBD2. TRBV5-3 is an open reading frame whose function is uncertain. The CDR3 consists of 15 residues. The trim removed 3 bases at V and 10 bases at J, leaving 10 bases unmatched. The CDR3 sequence: CARSSTKREGREQFF. CDR3 coding DNA: TGTGCCAGAAGCTCGACTAAGCGGGAGGGTCGGGAGCAGTTCTTC.

The genes are TRBV11-2 and TRBJ2-7, with TRBD1 matching 7 bases. This CDR3 is 16 amino acids long. CDR1 and CDR2 from the germline V gene are SGHAT and FQNNGV. V gave up 3 bases and J gave up 4 bases; unmatched junction bases: 12. Written as DNA, the CDR3 is TGTGCCAGCAGCTTTCCTCGCTCAGGGGGACGGTACGAGCAGTACTTC. This gives the protein CASSFPRSGGRYEQYF.

The rearrangement links TRBV21-1 to TRBJ1-4; the table calls TRBD1, which could not be checked here. TRBV21-1 is flagged as a pseudogene. CDR3 length equals 16 residues. For the CDR3, the DNA is TGTGCCAGCAGCAAAGCGAGGACAGGGGCTGGGGAAAAACTGTTTTTT. As protein: CASSKARTGAGEKLFF.